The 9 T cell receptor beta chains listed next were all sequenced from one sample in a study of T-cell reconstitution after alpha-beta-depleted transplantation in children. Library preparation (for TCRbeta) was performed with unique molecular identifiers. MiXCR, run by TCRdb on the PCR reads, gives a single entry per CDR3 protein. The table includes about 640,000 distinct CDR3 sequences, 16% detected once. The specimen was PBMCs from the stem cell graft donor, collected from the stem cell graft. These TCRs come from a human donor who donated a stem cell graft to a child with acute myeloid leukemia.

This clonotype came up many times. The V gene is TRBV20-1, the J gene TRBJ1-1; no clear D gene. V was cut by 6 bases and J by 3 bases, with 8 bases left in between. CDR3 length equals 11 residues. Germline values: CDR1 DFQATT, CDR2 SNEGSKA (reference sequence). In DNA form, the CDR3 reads TGCAGTGCCGAGCGGTACACTGAAGCTTTCTTT. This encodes CSAERYTEAFF.

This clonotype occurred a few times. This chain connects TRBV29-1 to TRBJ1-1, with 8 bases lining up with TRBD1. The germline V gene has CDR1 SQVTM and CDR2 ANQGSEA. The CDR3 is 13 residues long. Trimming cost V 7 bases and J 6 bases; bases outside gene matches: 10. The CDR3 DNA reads TGCAGCGCCCGACAGGGGAGTTTCCCTGAAGCTTTCTTT. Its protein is CSARQGSFPEAFF.

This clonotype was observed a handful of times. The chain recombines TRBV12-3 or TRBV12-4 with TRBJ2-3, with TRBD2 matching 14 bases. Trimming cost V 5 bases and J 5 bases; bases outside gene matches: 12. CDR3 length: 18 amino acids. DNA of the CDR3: TGTGCCAGCAGTCCCTACGGTGGGGGACTAGCGGGGGTAGATACGCAGTATTTT. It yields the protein CASSPYGGGLAGVDTQYF.

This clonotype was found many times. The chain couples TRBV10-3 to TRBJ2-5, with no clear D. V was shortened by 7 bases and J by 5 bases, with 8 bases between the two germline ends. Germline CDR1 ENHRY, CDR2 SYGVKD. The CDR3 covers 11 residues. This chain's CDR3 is CAIMSDETQYF. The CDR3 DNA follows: TGTGCCATCATGTCCGACGAGACCCAGTACTTC.

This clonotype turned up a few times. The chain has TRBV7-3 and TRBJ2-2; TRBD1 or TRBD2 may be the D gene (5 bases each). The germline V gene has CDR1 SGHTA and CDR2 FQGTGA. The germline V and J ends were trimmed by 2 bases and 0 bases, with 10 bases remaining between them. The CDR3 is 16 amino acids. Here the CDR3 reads CASSLGTVANTGELFF. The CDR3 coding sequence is TGTGCCAGCAGCTTAGGGACGGTGGCGAACACCGGGGAGCTGTTTTTT. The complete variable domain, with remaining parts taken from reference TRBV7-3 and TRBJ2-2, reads GAGVSQTPSNKVTEKGKYVELRCDPISGHTALYWYRQSLGQGPEFLIYFQGTGAADDSGLPNDRFFAVRPEGSVSTLKIQRTERGDSAVYLCASSLGTVANTGELFFGEGSRLTVL.

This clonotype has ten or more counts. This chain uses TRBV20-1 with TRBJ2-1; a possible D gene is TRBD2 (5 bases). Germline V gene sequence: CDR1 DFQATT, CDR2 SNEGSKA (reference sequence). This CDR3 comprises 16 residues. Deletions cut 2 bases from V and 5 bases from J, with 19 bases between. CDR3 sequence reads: CSARYRRFSRDNEQFF. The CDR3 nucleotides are TGCAGTGCTAGATATCGGAGGTTTTCTAGGGACAATGAGCAGTTCTTC.

CDR3 loop: CASSPVRRGPSDTQYF. CDR3 bases: TGTGCCAGCAGCCCGGTCCGGCGGGGGCCTTCAGATACGCAGTATTTT. The chain links TRBV7-2 to TRBJ2-3, with D perhaps TRBD2 (7 bases). Trimming stripped 5 bases from V and 4 bases from J, with 19 bases between. This CDR3 comprises 16 residues. Germline V gene sequence: CDR1 SGHTA, CDR2 FQGNSA.

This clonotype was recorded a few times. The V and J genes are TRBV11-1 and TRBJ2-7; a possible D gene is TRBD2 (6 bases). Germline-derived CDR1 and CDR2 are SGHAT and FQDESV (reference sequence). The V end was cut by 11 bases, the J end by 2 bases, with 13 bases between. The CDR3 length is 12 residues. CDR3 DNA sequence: TGTGCCGAGGAGGGTGAGACCTACGAGCAGTACTTC. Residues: CAEEGETYEQYF.

CDR3 DNA: TGCAGTGCTAGGCGTTTCGGACAGGGGTCGCAGTACGTC. Translation gives CSARRFGQGSQYV. This chain uses TRBV20-1 with TRBJ2-7; 9 bases align to TRBD1. The CDR3 totals 13 residues. Trimming at V came to 3 bases and at J to 9 bases, leaving 9 bases not matched to a gene. Germline V lookup: CDR1 DFQATT, CDR2 SNEGSKA (reference sequence).